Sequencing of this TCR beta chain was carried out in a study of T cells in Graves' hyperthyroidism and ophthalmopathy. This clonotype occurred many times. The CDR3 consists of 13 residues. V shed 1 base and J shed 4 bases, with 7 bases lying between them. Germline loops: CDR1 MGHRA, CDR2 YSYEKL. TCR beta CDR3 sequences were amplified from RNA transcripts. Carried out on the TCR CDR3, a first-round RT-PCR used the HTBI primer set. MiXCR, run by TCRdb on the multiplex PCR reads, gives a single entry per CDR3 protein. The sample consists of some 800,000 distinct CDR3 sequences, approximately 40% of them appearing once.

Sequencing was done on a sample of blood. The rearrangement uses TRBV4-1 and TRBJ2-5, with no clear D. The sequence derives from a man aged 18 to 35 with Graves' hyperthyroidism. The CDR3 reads CASSQVVGETQYF. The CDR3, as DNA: TGCGCCAGCAGCCAAGTGGTGGGAGAGACCCAGTACTTC.